The source of this T cell receptor beta chain is a study of technical replicates of blood from several donors. Measured with immunoSEQ multiplex PCR; TCRdb has only the in-frame clones, and not every one. Of tens of thousands of clones in the sample, roughly 90% were seen once. Trimming took 0 bases from V and 7 from J, leaving 16 bases between them. Germline loops: CDR1 LGHNA, CDR2 YSLEER. The CDR3 is 16 amino acids. This TCR was sampled from a human donor in good health. Some clones in this sample may be carry-over from other donors' samples. Sequenced material: PBMCs. The chain couples TRBV4-3 to TRBJ1-5, with D perhaps TRBD1 (6 bases). CDR3 DNA sequence: TGCGCCAGCAGCCAAGATAGGTCAGGGGTCGGACAGCCCCAGCATTTT. Its translation: CASSQDRSGVGQPQHF.